The clone carrying this TCR beta chain was picked up many times. The antigen is undetermined. This related bone marrow graft donor gave peripheral blood on the day of marrow donation. Libraries were prepared by immunoSEQ multiplex PCR; TCRdb keeps only in-frame clonotypes and omits some of them. Observed in the sample are about 39,000 clones, none of them singletons. Germline CDR1 and CDR2: SGHRS and YFSETQ. The CDR3 has 15 residues. V lost 1 base, J lost 3 bases, and 13 bases lay in between. This sample stems from a study of T cells after posttransplantation cyclophosphamide. Study-wide findings and caveats: Donor CD8+ memory clones often dominated recipient blood repertoires at later times. Blood and skin or GI T cell repertoires showed limited TRB overlap. Recipient CMV seropositivity and CMV reactivation strongly tracked TRB clonality.

The chain uses TRBV5-1 and TRBJ2-5; no firm D call. Sequencing was done on a sample of PBMCs. The TCR was taken from a woman aged 50 to 60 in good health and a related stem cell transplant donor. CDR3 sequence reads: CASSLYRPVEETQYF. CDR3 nucleotides: TGCGCCAGCAGCTTGTATCGTCCGGTCGAAGAGACCCAGTACTTC. Full variable domain (remainder filled in from reference TRBV5-1 and TRBJ2-5): KAGVTQTPRYLIKTRGQQVTLSCSPISGHRSVSWYQQTPGQGLQFLFEYFSETQRNKGNFPGRFSGRQFSNSRSEMNVSTLELGDSALYLCASSLYRPVEETQYFGPGTRLLVL.